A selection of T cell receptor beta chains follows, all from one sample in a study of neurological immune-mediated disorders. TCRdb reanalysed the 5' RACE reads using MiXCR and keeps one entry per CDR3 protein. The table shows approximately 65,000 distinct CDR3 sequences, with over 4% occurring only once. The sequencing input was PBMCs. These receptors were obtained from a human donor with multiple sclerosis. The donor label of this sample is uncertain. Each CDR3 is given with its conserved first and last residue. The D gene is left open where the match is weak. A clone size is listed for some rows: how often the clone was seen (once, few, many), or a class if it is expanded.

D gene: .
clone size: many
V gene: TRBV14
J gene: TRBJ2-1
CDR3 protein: CASSQEYNEQFF
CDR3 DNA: TGTGCCAGCAGCCAAGAGTACAATGAGCAGTTCTTC

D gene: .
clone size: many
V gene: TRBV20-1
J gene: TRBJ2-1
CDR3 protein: CSARNGRNEQFF
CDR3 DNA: TGCAGTGCTAGGAATGGGAGGAATGAGCAGTTCTTC

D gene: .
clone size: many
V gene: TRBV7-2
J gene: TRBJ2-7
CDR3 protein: CASSLRGRDLEQYF
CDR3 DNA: TGTGCCAGCAGCCTCCGGGGTCGGGACCTCGAGCAGTACTTC

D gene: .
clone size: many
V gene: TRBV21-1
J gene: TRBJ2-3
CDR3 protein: CASSKALGRGGGISTDTQYF
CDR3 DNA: TGTGCCAGCAGCAAAGCGCTGGGTAGGGGGGGGGGCATAAGCACAGATACGCAGTATTTT

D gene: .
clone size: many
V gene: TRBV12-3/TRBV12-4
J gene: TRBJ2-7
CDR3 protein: CASSFVGSGNEQYF
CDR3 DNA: TGTGCCAGCAGTTTTGTCGGCTCAGGGAACGAGCAGTACTTC

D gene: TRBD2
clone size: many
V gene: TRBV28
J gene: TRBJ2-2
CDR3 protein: CASTSGGIWSGELFF
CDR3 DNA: TGTGCCAGCACTAGCGGGGGGATATGGTCCGGGGAGCTGTTTTTT

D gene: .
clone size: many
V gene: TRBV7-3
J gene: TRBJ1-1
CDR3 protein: CASSKDRYTEAFF
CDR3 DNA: TGTGCCAGCAGTAAAGACAGGTACACTGAAGCTTTCTTT

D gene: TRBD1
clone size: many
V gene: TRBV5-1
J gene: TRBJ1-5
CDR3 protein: CASSLGQGPYQPQHF
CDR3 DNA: TGCGCCAGCAGCTTGGGACAGGGCCCATATCAGCCCCAGCATTTT

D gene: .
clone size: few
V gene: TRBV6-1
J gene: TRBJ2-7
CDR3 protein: CASSGPTKRGDEQYF
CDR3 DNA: TGTGCCAGCAGTGGTCCCACTAAGAGAGGGGACGAGCAGTACTTC

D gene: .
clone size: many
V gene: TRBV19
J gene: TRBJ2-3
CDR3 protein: CASSITGTDTQYF
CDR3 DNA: TGTGCCAGTAGTATAACAGGGACAGATACGCAGTATTTT

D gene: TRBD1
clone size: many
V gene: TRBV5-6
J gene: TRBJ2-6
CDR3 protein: CASSLSQGQAVRSGANVLTF
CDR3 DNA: TGTGCCAGCAGCTTGTCCCAGGGACAGGCAGTGCGGTCTGGGGCCAACGTCCTGACTTTC

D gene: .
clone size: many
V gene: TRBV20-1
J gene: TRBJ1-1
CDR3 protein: CSARDSRTINTEAFF
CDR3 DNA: TGCAGTGCTAGAGATAGCCGGACTATAAACACTGAAGCTTTCTTT

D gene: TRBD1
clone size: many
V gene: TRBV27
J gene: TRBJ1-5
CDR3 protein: CASSRGDRAHQPQHF
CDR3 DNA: TGTGCCAGCAGTCGGGGGGACAGGGCCCATCAGCCCCAGCATTTT

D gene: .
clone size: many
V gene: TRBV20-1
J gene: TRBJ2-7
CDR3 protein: CSARYAGSSYEQYF
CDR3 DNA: TGCAGTGCTAGATACGCCGGTAGCTCCTACGAGCAGTACTTC

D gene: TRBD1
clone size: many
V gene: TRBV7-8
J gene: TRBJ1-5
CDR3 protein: CASSSGQGLPQHF
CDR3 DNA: TGTGCCAGCAGCTCGGGACAGGGGTTGCCCCAGCATTTT

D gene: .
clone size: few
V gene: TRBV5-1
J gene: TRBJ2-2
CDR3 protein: CASSSQGYTGELFF
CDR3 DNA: TGCGCCAGCAGCTCTCAGGGTTACACCGGGGAGCTGTTTTTT

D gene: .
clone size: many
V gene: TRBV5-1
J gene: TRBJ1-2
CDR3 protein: CASPWGEGYGYTF
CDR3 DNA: TGCGCCAGCCCCTGGGGGGAGGGCTATGGCTACACCTTC

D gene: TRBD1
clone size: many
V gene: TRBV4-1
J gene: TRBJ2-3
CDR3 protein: CASSQDDNRGTDTQYF
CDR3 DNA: TGCGCCAGCAGCCAAGATGATAACAGGGGAACAGATACGCAGTATTTT

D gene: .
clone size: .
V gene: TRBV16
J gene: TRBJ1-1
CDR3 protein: CASSQLRGGNTEAFF
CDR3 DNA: TGTGCCAGCAGCCAATTGCGGGGGGGGAACACTGAAGCTTTCTTT

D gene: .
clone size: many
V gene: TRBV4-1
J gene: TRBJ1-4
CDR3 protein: CASSQDWRGGLEKLFF
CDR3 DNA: TGCGCCAGCAGCCAAGATTGGAGGGGAGGGCTCGAAAAACTGTTTTTT

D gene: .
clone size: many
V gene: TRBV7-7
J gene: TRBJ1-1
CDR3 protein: CASSPTMNTEAFF
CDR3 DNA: TGTGCCAGCAGCCCGACAATGAACACTGAAGCTTTCTTT

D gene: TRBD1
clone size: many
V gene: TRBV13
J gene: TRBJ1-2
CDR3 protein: CASSFGSRAGGVSF
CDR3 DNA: TGTGCCAGCAGCTTCGGAAGTAGGGCAGGGGGAGTAAGCTTC

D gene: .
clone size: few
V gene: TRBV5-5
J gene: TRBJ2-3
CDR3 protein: CASSLWASFTSSTDTQYF
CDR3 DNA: TGTGCCAGCAGCTTGTGGGCTAGCTTTACCTCTTCCACAGATACGCAGTATTTT

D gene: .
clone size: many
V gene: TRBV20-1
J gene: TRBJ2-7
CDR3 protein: CSASIPGQVTEQYF
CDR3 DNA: TGCAGTGCTAGTATTCCGGGACAAGTCACCGAGCAGTACTTC

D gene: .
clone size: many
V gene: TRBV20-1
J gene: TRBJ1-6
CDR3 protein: CSARDPNSPLHF
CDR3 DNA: TGCAGTGCTAGAGATCCTAATTCACCCCTCCACTTT

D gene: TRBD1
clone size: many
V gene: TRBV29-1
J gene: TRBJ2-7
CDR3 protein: CSAERQGVSEQYF
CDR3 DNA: TGCAGCGCAGAGAGACAGGGAGTAAGCGAGCAGTACTTC

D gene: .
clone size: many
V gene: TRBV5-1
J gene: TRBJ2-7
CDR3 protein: CASSLELAGEQYF
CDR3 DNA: TGCGCCAGCAGCTTGGAACTAGCTGGCGAGCAGTACTTC

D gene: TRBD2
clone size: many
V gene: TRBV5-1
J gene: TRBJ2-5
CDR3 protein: CASSLGLAGGGETQYF
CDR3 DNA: TGCGCCAGCAGCTTGGGACTAGCGGGGGGTGGAGAGACCCAGTACTTC

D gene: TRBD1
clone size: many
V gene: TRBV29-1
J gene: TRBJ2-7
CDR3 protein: CSVVDPRQGDYEQYF
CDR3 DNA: TGCAGCGTTGTCGATCCACGACAGGGGGATTACGAGCAGTACTTC

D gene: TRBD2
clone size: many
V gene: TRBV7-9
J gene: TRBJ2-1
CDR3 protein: CASSRTSGGSEQFF
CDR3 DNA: TGTGCCAGCAGTCGGACTAGCGGGGGTAGTGAGCAGTTCTTC

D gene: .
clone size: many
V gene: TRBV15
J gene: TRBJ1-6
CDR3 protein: CATSRDSVLPLHF
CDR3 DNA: TGTGCCACCAGCAGAGATTCAGTCCTACCCCTCCACTTT

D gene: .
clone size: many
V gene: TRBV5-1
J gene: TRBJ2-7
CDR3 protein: CASSSDAQFSYEQYF
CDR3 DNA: TGCGCCAGCAGCTCGGACGCTCAATTCTCCTACGAGCAGTACTTC

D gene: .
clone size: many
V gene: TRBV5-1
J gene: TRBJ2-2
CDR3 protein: CASRAATNTGELFF
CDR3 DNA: TGCGCCAGCAGAGCAGCTACAAACACCGGGGAGCTGTTTTTT

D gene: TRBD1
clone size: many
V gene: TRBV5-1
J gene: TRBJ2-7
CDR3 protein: CASSSRDRAIWEQYF
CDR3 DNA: TGCGCCAGCAGCTCCAGGGACAGGGCAATTTGGGAGCAGTACTTC

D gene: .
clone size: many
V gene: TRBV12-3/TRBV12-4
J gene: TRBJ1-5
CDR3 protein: CASSFTGSDQHF
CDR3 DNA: TGTGCCAGCAGTTTCACGGGCAGCGACCAGCATTTT

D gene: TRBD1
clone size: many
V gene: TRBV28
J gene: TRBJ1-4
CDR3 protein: CASSSRGQGGKLFF
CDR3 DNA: TGTGCCAGCAGTTCCCGGGGACAGGGGGGAAAACTGTTTTTT

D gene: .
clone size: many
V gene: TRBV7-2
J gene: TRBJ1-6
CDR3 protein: CASSLVGLGGSPLHF
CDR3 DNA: TGTGCCAGCAGCTTAGTGGGCCTGGGGGGATCACCCCTCCACTTT

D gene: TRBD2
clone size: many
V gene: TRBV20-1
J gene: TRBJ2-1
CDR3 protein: CSAILAPQGSNEQFF
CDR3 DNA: TGCAGTGCTATACTAGCGCCCCAAGGATCCAATGAGCAGTTCTTC

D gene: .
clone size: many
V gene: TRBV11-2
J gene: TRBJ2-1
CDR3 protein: CASSLAKNEQFF
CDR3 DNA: TGTGCCAGCAGCTTAGCCAAGAATGAGCAGTTCTTC

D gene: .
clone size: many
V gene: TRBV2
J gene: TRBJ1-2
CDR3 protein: CASSERRNYGYTF
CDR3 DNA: TGTGCCAGCAGTGAACGCAGGAACTATGGCTACACCTTC

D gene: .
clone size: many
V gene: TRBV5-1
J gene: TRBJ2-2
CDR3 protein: CASSSRPRATDTGELFF
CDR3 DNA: TGCGCCAGCAGCTCGAGACCCAGAGCGACTGACACCGGGGAGCTGTTTTTT

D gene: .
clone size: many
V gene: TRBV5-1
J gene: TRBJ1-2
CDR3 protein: CASSLTTANYGYTF
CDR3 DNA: TGCGCCAGCAGCTTGACTACAGCTAACTATGGCTACACCTTC

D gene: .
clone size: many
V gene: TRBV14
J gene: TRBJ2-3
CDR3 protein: CASSRLGASTDTQYF
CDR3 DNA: TGTGCCAGCAGCCGTCTTGGGGCAAGCACAGATACGCAGTATTTT

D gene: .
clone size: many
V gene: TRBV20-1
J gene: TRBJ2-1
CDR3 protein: CSASPSRSSYNEQFF
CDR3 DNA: TGCAGTGCTAGCCCGAGCAGGAGCTCCTACAATGAGCAGTTCTTC

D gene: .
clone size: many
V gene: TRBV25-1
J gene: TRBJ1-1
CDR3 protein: CASSENSGAPEAFF
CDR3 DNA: TGTGCCAGCAGTGAGAATAGTGGGGCCCCTGAAGCTTTCTTT

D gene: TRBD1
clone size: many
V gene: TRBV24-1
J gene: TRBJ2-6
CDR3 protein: CASRDRGFSGANVLTF
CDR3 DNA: TGTGCCTCGCGGGACAGGGGCTTCTCTGGGGCCAACGTCCTGACTTTC

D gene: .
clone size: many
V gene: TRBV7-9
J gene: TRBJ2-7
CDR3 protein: CASRPGRGEQYF
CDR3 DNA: TGTGCCAGCAGGCCAGGGAGGGGGGAGCAGTACTTC

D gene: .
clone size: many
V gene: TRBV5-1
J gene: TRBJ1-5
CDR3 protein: CASSEQGGNQPQHF
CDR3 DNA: TGCGCCAGCAGCGAACAGGGAGGCAACCAGCCCCAGCATTTT

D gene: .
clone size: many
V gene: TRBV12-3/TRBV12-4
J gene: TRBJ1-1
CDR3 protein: CASTRRTANTEAFF
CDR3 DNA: TGTGCCAGCACCAGGCGGACAGCAAACACTGAAGCTTTCTTT

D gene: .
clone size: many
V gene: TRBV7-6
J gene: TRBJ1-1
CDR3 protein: CASRDNIGDTEAFF
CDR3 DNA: TGTGCCAGCAGGGATAACATTGGGGACACTGAAGCTTTCTTT

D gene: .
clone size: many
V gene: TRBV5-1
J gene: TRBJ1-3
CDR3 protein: CASSSQSSGNTIYF
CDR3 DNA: TGCGCCAGCAGCTCTCAGTCCTCTGGAAACACCATATATTTT